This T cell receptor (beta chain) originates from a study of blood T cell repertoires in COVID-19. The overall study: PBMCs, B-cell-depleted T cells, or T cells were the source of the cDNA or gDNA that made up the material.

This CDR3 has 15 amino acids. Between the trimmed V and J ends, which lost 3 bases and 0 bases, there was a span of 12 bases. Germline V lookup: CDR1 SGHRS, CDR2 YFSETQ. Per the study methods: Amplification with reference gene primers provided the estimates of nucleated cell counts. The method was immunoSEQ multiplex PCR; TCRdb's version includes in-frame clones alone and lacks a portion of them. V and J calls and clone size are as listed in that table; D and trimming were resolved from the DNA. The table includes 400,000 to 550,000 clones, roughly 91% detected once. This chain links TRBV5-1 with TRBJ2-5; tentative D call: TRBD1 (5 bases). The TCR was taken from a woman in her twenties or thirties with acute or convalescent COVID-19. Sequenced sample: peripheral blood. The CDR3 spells CASSSVTADQETQYF. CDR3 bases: TGCGCCAGCAGCTCAGTGACAGCAGACCAAGAGACCCAGTACTTC.